This T cell receptor (beta chain) was recorded in a study of OX40 agonist ivuxolimab in advanced cancers. Study-level results: Averaged across samples, CD8+ T cells carried more expanded clones than CD4+ did.

In the case of this clone: Antigen specificity is unknown.

Data came from immunoSEQ multiplex PCR; TCRdb stores just in-frame clones and leaves some out. The repertoire holds some 65,000 clones, with roughly 87% as singletons. CDR3 length: 15 amino acids. Germline V gene sequence: CDR1 LNHDA, CDR2 SQIVND (reference sequence). V was shortened by 0 bases and J by 7 bases, with 15 bases between the two germline ends. The sequence derives from an adult with an advanced solid tumor such as melanoma, head and neck, liver or kidney cancer. This rearrangement joins TRBV19 to TRBJ2-5; D is tentatively TRBD1 or TRBD2 (5 bases each). Sequenced material: CD4+ or CD8+ T cells sorted from blood, taken in a trial of the OX40 agonist ivuxolimab. The CDR3 is CASSIDRRQRLTQYF. CDR3 nucleotides: TGTGCCAGTAGTATAGACCGACGACAGCGGCTGACCCAGTACTTC.